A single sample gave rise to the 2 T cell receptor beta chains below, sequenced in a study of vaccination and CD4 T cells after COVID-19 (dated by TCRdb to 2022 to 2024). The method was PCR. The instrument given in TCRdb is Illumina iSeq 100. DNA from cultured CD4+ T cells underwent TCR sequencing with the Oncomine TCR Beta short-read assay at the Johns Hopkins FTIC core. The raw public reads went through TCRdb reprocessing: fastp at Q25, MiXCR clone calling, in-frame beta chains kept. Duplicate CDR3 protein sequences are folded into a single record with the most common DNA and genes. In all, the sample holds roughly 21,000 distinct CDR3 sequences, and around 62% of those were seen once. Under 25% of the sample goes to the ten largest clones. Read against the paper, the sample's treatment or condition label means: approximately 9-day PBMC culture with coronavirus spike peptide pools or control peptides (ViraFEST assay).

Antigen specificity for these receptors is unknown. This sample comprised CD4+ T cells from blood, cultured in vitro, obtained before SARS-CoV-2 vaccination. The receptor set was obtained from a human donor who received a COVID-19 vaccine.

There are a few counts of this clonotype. The CDR3 DNA reads TGTGCCACCAGCAGAGCTAGCGGGGCGGTCACAGATACGCAGTATTTT. It yields the protein CATSRASGAVTDTQYF. The chain recombines TRBV15 with TRBJ2-3; 9 bases are shared with TRBD2. CDR3 length: 16 amino acids. CDR1 is LNHNV and CDR2 is YYDKDF in the germline V gene (reference sequence). V trimming: 1 base; J trimming: 2 bases; junction bases outside the gene matches: 4. The whole variable domain, remainder taken from reference TRBV15 and TRBJ2-3, is DAMVIQNPRYQVTQFGKPVTLSCSQTLNHNVMYWYQQKSSQAPKLLFHYYDKDFNNEADTPDNFQSRRPNTSFCFLDIRSPGLGDTAMYLCATSRASGAVTDTQYFGPGTRLTVL.

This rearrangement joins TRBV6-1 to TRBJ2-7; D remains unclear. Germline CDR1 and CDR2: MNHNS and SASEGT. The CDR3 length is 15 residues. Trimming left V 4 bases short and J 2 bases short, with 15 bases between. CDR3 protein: CASSAPRGVPYEQYF. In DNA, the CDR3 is TGTGCCAGCAGTGCCCCTCGAGGAGTCCCCTACGAGCAGTACTTC.